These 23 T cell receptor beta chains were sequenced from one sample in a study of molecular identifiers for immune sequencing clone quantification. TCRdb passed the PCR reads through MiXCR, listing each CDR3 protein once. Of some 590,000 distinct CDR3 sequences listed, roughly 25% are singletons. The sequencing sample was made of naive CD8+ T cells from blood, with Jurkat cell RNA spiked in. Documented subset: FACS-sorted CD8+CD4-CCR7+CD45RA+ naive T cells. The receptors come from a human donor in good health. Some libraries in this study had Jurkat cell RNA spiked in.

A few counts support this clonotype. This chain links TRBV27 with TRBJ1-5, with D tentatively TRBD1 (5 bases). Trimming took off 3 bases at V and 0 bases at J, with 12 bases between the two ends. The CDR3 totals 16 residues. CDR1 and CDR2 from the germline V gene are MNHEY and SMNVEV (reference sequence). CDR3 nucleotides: TGTGCCAGCAGTTTGGTCGGGGGTTATAGCAATCAGCCCCAGCATTTT. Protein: CASSLVGGYSNQPQHF.

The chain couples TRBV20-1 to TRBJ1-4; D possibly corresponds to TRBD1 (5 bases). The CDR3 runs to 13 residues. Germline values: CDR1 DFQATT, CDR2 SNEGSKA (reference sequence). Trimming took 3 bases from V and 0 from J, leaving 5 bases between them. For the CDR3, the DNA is TGCAGTGCTAGGACAGCAACTAATGAAAAACTGTTTTTT. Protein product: CSARTATNEKLFF.

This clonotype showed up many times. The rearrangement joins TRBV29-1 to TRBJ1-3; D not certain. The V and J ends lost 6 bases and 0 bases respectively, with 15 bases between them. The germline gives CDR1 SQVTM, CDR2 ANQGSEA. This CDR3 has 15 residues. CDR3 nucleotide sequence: TGCAGCGTCCTCGGAGGGCAGTCCTCTGGAAACACCATATATTTT. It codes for CSVLGGQSSGNTIYF.

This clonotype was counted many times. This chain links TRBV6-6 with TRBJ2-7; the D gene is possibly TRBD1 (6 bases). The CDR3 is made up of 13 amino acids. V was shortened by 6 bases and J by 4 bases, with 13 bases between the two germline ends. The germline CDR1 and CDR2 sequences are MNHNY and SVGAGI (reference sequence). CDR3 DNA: TGTGCCAGCAGCCAATCACAGGGATACGAGCAGTACTTC. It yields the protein CASSQSQGYEQYF.

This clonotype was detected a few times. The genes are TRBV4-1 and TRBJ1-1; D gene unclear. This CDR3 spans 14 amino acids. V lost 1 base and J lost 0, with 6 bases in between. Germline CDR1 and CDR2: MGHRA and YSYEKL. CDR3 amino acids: CASSQVSMNTEAFF. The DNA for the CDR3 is TGCGCCAGCAGCCAAGTGAGCATGAACACTGAAGCTTTCTTT.

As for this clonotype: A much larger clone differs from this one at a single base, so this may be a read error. The CDR3 region has the DNA TGTGCCGGCAGCTTAAATGTTCTCCCAGAGACCCAGTACTTC. Translating gives CAGSLNVLPETQYF. V and J are TRBV7-9 and TRBJ2-5; D call uncertain. Germline CDR1 is SEHNR and CDR2 is FQNEAQ (reference sequence). This CDR3 comprises 14 residues.

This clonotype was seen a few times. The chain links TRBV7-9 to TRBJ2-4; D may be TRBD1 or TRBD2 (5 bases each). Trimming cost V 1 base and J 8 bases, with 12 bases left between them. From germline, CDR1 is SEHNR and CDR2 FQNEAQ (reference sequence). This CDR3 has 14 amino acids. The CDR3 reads CASSLVGQEDIQYF. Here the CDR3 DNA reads TGTGCCAGCAGCTTAGTGGGGCAGGAGGACATTCAGTACTTC.

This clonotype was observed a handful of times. This CDR3 reads CASSHEAPAGLEWDEQFF. In DNA, the CDR3 is TGCGCCAGCAGCCATGAGGCTCCTGCCGGCCTGGAGTGGGATGAGCAGTTCTTC. The rearrangement links TRBV4-3 to TRBJ2-1; the D is unclear. In germline, CDR1 is LGHNA, CDR2 YSLEER. The CDR3 extends over 18 amino acids. V was shortened by 3 bases and J by 8 bases, with 26 bases between the two germline ends.

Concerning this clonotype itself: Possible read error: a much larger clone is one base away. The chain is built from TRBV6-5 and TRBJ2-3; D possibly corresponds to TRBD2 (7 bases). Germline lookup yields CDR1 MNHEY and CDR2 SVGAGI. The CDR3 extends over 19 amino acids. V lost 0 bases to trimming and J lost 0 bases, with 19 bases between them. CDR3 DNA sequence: TGTGCCAGCAGTTACTCACGCGGGGGCGATCAACCTAGCACAGATACGCAGTATTTT. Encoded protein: CASSYSRGGDQPSTDTQYF.

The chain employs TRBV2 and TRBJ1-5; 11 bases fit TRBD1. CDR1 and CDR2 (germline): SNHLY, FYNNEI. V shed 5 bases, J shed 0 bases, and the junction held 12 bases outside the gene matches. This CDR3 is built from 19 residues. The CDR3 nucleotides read TGTGCCAGCAGTACATACCGGGACAGGGGGATCTATAGCAATCAGCCCCAGCATTTT. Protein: CASSTYRDRGIYSNQPQHF.

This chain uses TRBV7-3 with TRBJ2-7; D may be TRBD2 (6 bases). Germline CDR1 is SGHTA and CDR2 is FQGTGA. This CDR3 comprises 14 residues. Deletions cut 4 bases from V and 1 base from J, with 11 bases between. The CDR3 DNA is TGTGCCAGCAGCTCGAAGACTAGATCCTACGAGCAGTACTTC. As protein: CASSSKTRSYEQYF. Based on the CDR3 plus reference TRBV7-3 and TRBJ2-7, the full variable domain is GAGVSQTPSNKVTEKGKYVELRCDPISGHTALYWYRQSLGQGPEFLIYFQGTGAADDSGLPNDRFFAVRPEGSVSTLKIQRTERGDSAVYLCASSSKTRSYEQYFGPGTRLTVT.

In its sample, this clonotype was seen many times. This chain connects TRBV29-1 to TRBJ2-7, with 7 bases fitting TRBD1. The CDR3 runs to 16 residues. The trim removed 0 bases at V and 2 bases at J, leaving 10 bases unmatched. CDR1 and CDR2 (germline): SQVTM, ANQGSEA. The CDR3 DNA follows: TGCAGCGTTGAAGAAGGGGGCAGGGGAGAGACCTACGAGCAGTACTTC. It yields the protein CSVEEGGRGETYEQYF.

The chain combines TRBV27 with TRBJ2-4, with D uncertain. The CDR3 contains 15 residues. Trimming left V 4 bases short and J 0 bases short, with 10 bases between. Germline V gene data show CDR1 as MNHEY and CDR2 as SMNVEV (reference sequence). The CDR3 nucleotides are TGTGCCAGCAGTTCTAATCTAGGAGCCAAAAACATTCAGTACTTC. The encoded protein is CASSSNLGAKNIQYF.

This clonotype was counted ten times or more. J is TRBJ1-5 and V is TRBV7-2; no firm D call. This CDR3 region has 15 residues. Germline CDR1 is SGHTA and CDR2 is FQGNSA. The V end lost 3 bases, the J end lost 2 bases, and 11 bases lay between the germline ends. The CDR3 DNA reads TGTGCCAGCAGCTTGGGCAGCTTAGGCAATCAGCCCCAGCATTTT. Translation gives CASSLGSLGNQPQHF.

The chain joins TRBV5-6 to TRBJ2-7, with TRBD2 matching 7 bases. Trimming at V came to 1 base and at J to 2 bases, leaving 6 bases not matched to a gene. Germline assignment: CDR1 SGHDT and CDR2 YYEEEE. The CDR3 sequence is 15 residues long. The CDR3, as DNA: TGTGCCAGCAGCTTGTGGGGGACTACCGCCTACGAGCAGTACTTC. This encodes CASSLWGTTAYEQYF.

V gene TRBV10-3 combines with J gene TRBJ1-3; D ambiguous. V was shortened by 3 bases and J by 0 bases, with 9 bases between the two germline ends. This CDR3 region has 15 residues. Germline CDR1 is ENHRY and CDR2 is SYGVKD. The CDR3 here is CAISDVSYSGNTIYF. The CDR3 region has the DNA TGTGCCATCAGTGATGTCAGTTACTCTGGAAACACCATATATTTT.

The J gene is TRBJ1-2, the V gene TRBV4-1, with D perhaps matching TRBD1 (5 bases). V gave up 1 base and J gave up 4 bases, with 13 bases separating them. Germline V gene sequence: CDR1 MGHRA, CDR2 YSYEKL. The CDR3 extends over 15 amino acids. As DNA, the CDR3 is TGCGCCAGCAGCCAAGTGACGGGGCCGGGCTATGGCTACACCTTC. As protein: CASSQVTGPGYGYTF.

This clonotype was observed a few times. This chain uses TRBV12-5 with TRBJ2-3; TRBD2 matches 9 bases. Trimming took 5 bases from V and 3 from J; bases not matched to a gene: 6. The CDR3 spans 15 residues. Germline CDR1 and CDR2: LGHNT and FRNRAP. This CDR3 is CASGAGGGVTDTQYF. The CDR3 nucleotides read TGTGCTAGTGGTGCGGGGGGGGGAGTTACAGATACGCAGTATTTT.

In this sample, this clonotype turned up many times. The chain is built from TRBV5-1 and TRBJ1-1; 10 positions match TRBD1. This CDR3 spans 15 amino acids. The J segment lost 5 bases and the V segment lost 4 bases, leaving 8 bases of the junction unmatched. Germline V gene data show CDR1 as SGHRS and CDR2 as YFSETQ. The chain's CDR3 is CASSLRDRGWTEAFF. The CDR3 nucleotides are TGCGCCAGCAGCCTCCGGGACAGGGGTTGGACTGAAGCTTTCTTT. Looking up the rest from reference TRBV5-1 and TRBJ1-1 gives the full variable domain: KAGVTQTPRYLIKTRGQQVTLSCSPISGHRSVSWYQQTPGQGLQFLFEYFSETQRNKGNFPGRFSGRQFSNSRSEMNVSTLELGDSALYLCASSLRDRGWTEAFFGQGTRLTVV.

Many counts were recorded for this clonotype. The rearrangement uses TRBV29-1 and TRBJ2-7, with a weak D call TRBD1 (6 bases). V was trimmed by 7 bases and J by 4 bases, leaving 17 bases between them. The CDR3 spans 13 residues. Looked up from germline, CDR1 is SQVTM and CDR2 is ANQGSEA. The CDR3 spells CSGQTRGTYEQYF. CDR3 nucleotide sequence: TGCAGCGGACAGACGAGGGGGACGTACGAGCAGTACTTC.

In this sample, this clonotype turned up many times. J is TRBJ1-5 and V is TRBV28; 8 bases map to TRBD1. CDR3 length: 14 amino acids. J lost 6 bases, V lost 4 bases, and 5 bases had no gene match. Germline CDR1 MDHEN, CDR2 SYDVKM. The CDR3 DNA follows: TGTGCCAGCAGTTACGACAGGGGACGTCAGCCCCAGCATTTT. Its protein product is CASSYDRGRQPQHF.

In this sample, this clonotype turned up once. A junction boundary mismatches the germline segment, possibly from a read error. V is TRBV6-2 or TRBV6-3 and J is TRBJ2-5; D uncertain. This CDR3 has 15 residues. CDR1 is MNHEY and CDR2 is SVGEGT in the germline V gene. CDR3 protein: CASSYEGLVQEPQSF. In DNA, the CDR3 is TGTGCCAGCAGTTACGAAGGGTTGGTCCAAGAGCCCCAGTCCTTC.

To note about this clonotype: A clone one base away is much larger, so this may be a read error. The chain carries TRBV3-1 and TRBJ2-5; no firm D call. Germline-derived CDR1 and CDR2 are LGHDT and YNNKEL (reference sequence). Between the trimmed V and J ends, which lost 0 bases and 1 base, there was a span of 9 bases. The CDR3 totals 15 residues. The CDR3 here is CASSQDLAPQETQYF. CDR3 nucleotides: TGTGCCAGCAGCCAAGATTTGGCGCCCCAAGAGACCCAGTACTTC.